The TCR beta chain described here comes from a study of beta chain features in type 1 diabetes. The wider study: All of the samples together had 107,917,701 sorted cells examined.

Study results and limitations: Researchers could not determine here whether HLA type influences TCRB rearrangement. The study found fewer insertions and more deletions at VDJ junctions in type 1 diabetes patients. Across all four CD4+ subsets, people with type 1 diabetes showed modestly shorter TCRB CDR3s.

The CDR3 covers 14 residues. V lost 3 bases and J lost 3, with 12 bases in between. Germline CDR1 is SEHNR and CDR2 is FQNEAQ (reference sequence). Concerning this clone: Its antigen is not identified.

Isolated RNA was reverse transcribed in full, so expressed TCRB transcripts were sequenced. Only in-frame clones appear in the TCRdb table, and some are missing; sequencing was by immunoSEQ multiplex PCR. The repertoire has about 660,000 clones, over 11% of them found once; the top ten carry around 0.04%. The receptor was derived from a man aged 18 to 30 with type 1 diabetes. The chain has TRBV7-9 and TRBJ2-7; TRBD2 might be the D (5 bases). Source material: naive CD4+ T cells from blood. The CDR3 protein is CASSFWPGNYEQYF. In nucleotides, the CDR3 is TGTGCCAGCAGCTTTTGGCCGGGGAACTACGAGCAGTACTTC.